The rows below give T cell receptor beta chains drawn from one sample of a study of breast tumors, draining lymph nodes, adjacent tissues. TCRdb recomputed calls from the multiplex PCR reads with MiXCR, one row per CDR3 protein. Of about 130,000 distinct CDR3 sequences in the sample, 15% to 20% were seen once. The material sequenced was axillary lymph node tissue. All receptors derive from a female donor with breast cancer. Some clones in this sample may be carry-over from other donors' samples. Both conserved end residues are part of each CDR3. A D gene is named only where the DNA matches it firmly. A row's size may be missing; if present it is once, few, many or a size class.

d_call j_call clone_size v_call cdr3_aa cdr3_nt
TRBD2 TRBJ2-1 many TRBV3-1 CASSQALAGVGEQFF TGTGCCAGCAGCCAAGCATTAGCGGGAGTGGGTGAGCAGTTCTTC
NA TRBJ1-2 many TRBV6-1 CASSRQLINYGYTF TGTGCCAGCAGCAGACAGTTGATTAACTATGGCTACACCTTC
NA TRBJ2-1 NA TRBV5-4 CASSSGRQKDEQFF TGTGCCAGCAGCTCGGGACGGCAGAAGGATGAGCAGTTCTTC
NA TRBJ1-2 many TRBV20-1 CSAAMGGDGYTF TGCAGTGCAGCGATGGGGGGCGATGGCTACACCTTC
TRBD2 TRBJ2-1 NA TRBV3-1 CASSRTLAGAYNEQFF TGTGCCAGCAGCCGCACACTAGCGGGAGCCTACAATGAGCAGTTCTTC
NA TRBJ2-2 NA TRBV28 CASRGGPNTGELFF TGTGCCAGCCGGGGTGGGCCGAACACCGGGGAGCTGTTTTTT
NA TRBJ1-5 many TRBV19 CASSVRTGTPLSNQPQHF TGTGCCAGTAGTGTCCGAACCGGGACGCCTCTTAGCAATCAGCCCCAGCATTTT
NA TRBJ2-5 many TRBV6-2/TRBV6-3 CASSYEETFYQETQYF TGTGCCAGCAGTTACGAGGAGACATTTTACCAAGAGACCCAGTACTTC
TRBD2 TRBJ2-5 many TRBV7-2 CASSSPRPGGWTSKPQRTQETQYF TGTGCCAGCAGCTCCCCCAGGCCGGGGGGTTGGACTAGTAAGCCCCAAAGGACCCAAGAGACCCAGTACTTC
TRBD1 TRBJ2-1 many TRBV7-8 CASSLRDRGSNNEQFF TGTGCCAGCAGCTTAAGGGACAGGGGTTCCAACAATGAGCAGTTCTTC
TRBD2 TRBJ2-5 many TRBV7-9 CASSRDYLGETQYF TGTGCCAGCAGTCGGGACTATTTAGGGGAGACCCAGTACTTC
NA TRBJ2-1 many TRBV9 CASSPTWDEQFF TGTGCCAGCAGCCCCACGTGGGATGAGCAGTTCTTC
NA TRBJ2-7 many TRBV6-5 CASRSEGNEQYF TGTGCCAGCAGATCAGAGGGGAACGAGCAGTACTTC
NA TRBJ2-5 many TRBV3-1 CASPGLSETQYF TGTGCCAGCCCAGGGCTATCCGAGACCCAGTACTTC
NA TRBJ1-2 NA TRBV5-6 CASSLWTINYSYTF TGTGCCAGCAGCTTGTGGACAATAAACTATAGCTACACCTTC
NA TRBJ2-1 many TRBV20-1 CSARDLGRGFGNEQFF TGCAGTGCTAGAGACCTCGGGCGGGGATTTGGAAATGAGCAGTTCTTC
TRBD2 TRBJ2-7 NA TRBV3-1 CASRAGAHYKQYF TGTGCCAGCAGAGCGGGAGCCCACTACAAGCAGTACTTC
NA TRBJ2-1 many TRBV18 CASTRDPGAGEQFF TGTGCCAGCACCCGGGACCCCGGGGCGGGCGAGCAGTTCTTC
TRBD2 TRBJ2-3 many TRBV7-3 CASSLRIAGQDTQYF TGTGCCAGCAGCTTAAGGATAGCGGGGCAAGATACGCAGTATTTT
NA TRBJ1-2 many TRBV5-1 CASSLDGTNYGYTF TGCGCCAGCAGCTTGGACGGCACTAACTATGGCTACACCTTC
TRBD1 TRBJ2-3 many TRBV2 CASIVIPDRTYTDTQYF TGTGCCAGCATCGTGATTCCGGACAGGACCTACACAGATACGCAGTATTTT
TRBD2 TRBJ2-3 many TRBV15 CATSKGLAGGGRSTDTQYF TGTGCCACCAGCAAAGGACTAGCGGGAGGAGGTCGGAGCACAGATACGCAGTATTTT
TRBD1 TRBJ2-5 many TRBV4-1 CASSQVFRTGKETQYF TGCGCCAGCAGCCAAGTGTTCAGGACAGGGAAAGAGACCCAGTACTTC
NA TRBJ1-2 many TRBV7-2 CASSLGGYGYTF TGTGCCAGCAGCTTAGGAGGCTATGGCTACACCTTC
NA TRBJ2-3 many TRBV11-2 CASSLTRARRTDTQYF TGTGCCAGCAGCTTGACCCGGGCCAGAAGGACAGATACGCAGTATTTT
NA TRBJ1-6 few TRBV6-6 CASSEVRGYNSPPHF TGTGCCAGCAGCGAAGTTAGGGGGTATAATTCACCCCCCCACTTT
NA TRBJ1-2 many TRBV5-1 CASSLSSGQLGIGYTF TGCGCCAGCAGCCTCTCCAGCGGACAGTTGGGAATTGGCTACACCTTC
NA TRBJ1-2 once TRBV18 CASYEGHGYTF TGTGCCAGCTATGAGGGACATGGCTACACCTTC
NA TRBJ2-3 many TRBV5-1 CASSQYGTDKSTDTQYF TGCGCCAGCAGCCAATACGGGACGGACAAAAGCACAGATACGCAGTATTTT